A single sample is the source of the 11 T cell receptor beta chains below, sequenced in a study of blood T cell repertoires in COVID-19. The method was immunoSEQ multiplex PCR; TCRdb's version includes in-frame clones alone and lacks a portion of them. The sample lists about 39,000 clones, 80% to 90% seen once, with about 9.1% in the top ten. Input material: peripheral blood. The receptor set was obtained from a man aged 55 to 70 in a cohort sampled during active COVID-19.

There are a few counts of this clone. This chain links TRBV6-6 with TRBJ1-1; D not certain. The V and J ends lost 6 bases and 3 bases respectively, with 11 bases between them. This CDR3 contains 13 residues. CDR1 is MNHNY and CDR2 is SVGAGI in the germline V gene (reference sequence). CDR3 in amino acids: CASRGATDTEAFF. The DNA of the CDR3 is TGTGCCAGCAGGGGTGCCACAGACACTGAAGCTTTCTTT.

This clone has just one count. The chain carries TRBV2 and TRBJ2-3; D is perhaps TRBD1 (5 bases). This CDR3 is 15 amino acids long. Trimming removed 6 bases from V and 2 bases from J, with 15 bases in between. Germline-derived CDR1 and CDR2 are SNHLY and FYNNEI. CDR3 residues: CASSLLGAVTDTQYF. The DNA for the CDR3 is TGTGCCAGCAGCTTATTAGGGGCGGTCACAGATACGCAGTATTTT.

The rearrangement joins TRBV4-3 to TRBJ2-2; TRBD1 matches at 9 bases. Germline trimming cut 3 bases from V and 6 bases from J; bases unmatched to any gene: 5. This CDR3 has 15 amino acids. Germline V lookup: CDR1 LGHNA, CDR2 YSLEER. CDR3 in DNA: TGCGCCAGCAGCCACCGGGACAGGGACGCCGGGGAGCTGTTTTTT. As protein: CASSHRDRDAGELFF.

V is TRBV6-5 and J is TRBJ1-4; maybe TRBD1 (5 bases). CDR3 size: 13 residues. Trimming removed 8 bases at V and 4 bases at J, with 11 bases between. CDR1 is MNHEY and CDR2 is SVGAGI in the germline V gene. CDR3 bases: TGTGCCAGCGAGGGACTCCTTAATGAAAAACTGTTTTTT. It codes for CASEGLLNEKLFF.

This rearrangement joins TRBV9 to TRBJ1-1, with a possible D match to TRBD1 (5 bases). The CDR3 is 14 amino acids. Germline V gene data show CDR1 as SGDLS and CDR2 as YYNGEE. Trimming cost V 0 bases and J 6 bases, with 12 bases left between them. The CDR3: CASSVGGLGSEAFF. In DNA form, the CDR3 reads TGTGCCAGCAGCGTAGGGGGCCTAGGCTCTGAAGCTTTCTTT.

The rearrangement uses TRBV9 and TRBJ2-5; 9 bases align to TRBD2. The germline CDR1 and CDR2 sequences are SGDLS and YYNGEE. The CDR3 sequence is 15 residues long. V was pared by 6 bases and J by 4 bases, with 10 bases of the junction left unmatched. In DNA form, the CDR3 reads TGTGCCAGCAACGACGCTGGCGGGGGGGGAGAGACCCAGTACTTC. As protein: CASNDAGGGGETQYF. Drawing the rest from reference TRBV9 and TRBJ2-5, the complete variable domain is DSGVTQTPKHLITATGQRVTLRCSPRSGDLSVYWYQQSLDQGLQFLIQYYNGEERAKGNILERFSAQQFPDLHSELNLSSLELGDSALYFCASNDAGGGGETQYFGPGTRLLVL.

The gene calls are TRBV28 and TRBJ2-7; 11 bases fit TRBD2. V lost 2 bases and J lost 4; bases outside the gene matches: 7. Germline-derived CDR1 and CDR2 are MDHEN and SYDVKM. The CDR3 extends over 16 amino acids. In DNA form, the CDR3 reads TGTGCCAGCAGTTTACTACTAGCGGGAGTAGGGTACGAGCAGTACTTC. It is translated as CASSLLLAGVGYEQYF.

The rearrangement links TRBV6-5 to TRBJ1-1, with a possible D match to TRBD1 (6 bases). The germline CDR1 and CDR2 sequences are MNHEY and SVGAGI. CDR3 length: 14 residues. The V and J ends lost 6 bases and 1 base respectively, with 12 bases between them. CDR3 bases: TGTGCCAGCAGCCAGACAGGAGAGAACACTGAAGCTTTCTTT. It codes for CASSQTGENTEAFF.

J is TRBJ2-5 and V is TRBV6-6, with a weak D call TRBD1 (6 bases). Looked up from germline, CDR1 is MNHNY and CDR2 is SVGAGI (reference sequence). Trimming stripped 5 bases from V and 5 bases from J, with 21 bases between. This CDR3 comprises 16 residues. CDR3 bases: TGTGCCAGCAGTCCTCGCGTGGGGACAAATCGGGAGACCCAGTACTTC. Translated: CASSPRVGTNRETQYF.

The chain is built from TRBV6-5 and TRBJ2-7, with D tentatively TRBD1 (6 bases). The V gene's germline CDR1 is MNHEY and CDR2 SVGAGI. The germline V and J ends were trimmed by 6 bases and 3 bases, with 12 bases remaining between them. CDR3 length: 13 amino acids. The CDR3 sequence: CASSLTGIYEQYF. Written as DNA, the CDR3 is TGTGCCAGCAGCCTGACAGGTATCTACGAGCAGTACTTC.

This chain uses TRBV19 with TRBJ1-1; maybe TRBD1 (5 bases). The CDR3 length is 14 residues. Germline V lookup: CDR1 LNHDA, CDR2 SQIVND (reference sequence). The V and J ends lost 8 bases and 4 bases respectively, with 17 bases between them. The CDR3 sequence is CASRKRQGLTEAFF. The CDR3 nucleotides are TGTGCCAGTCGAAAACGGCAGGGCCTCACTGAAGCTTTCTTT.